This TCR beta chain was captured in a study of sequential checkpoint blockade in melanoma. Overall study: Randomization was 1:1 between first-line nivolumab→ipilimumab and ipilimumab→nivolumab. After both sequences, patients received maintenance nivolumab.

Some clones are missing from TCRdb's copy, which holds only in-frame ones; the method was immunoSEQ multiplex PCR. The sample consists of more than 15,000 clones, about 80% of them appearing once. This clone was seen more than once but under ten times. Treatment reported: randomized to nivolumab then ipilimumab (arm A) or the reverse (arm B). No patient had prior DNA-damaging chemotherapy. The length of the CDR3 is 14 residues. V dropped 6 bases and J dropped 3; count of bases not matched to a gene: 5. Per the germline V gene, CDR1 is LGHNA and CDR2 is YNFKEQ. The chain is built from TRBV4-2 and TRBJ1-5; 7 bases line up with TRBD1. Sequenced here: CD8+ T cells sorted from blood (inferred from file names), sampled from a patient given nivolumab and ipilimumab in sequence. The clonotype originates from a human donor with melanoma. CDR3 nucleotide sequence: TGTGCCAGCAGTCATGACAGGGACAATCAGCCCCAGCATTTT. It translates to CASSHDRDNQPQHF.